The clone carrying this T cell receptor beta chain has a handful of counts. TCRdb re-called the RT-PCR reads through MiXCR, storing one row per CDR3 protein. This sample has more than 550,000 distinct CDR3 sequences, with about 11% found just once. With 5 bases removed from V and 2 bases from J, the gap between germline ends came to 4 bases. Germline-derived CDR1 and CDR2 are DFQATT and SNEGSKA (reference sequence). The CDR3 consists of 11 residues. The sample belongs to a study of response to subunit inactivated influenza vaccine. The same specimen was also included in a second study, on T cells expressing NK-cell markers. That paper notes: It was by 5'RACE template switching with UMIs that TCR beta cDNA was made. Several experiments confined sorting to alpha-beta TCR T cells with an anti-gamma-delta TCR antibody.

V usage is TRBV20-1 and J usage is TRBJ1-3; D gene ambiguous. This receptor was taken from a man over 45 who received an inactivated influenza vaccine. This specimen consisted of PBMCs from blood, obtained on the day of vaccination. CDR3: CSAPTGNTIYF. The CDR3 nucleotides read TGCAGTGCTCCAACTGGAAACACCATATATTTT.